The source of this T cell receptor (beta chain) is a study of T cell changes during pregnancy in multiple sclerosis. TCRdb's table, derived via immunoSEQ multiplex PCR, lists solely in-frame clones and lacks some. The table lists about 41,000 clones, 90% of them singletons. V lost 1 base, J lost 2 bases, and 17 bases lay in between. Germline V gene data show CDR1 as SGHAT and CDR2 as FQNNGV. The CDR3 totals 17 residues. The V call is TRBV11-2, the J call TRBJ1-1, with a possible D match to TRBD1 (6 bases). The TCR sequence derives from a female donor with multiple sclerosis, enrolled in a pregnancy study. The specimen comprised CD8+ T cells from peripheral blood mononuclear cells, sampled in the first trimester of pregnancy. CDR3 region: CASSLGDLQGSNTEAFF. The CDR3 bases are TGTGCCAGCAGCTTAGGGGACCTACAGGGAAGTAACACTGAAGCTTTCTTT.